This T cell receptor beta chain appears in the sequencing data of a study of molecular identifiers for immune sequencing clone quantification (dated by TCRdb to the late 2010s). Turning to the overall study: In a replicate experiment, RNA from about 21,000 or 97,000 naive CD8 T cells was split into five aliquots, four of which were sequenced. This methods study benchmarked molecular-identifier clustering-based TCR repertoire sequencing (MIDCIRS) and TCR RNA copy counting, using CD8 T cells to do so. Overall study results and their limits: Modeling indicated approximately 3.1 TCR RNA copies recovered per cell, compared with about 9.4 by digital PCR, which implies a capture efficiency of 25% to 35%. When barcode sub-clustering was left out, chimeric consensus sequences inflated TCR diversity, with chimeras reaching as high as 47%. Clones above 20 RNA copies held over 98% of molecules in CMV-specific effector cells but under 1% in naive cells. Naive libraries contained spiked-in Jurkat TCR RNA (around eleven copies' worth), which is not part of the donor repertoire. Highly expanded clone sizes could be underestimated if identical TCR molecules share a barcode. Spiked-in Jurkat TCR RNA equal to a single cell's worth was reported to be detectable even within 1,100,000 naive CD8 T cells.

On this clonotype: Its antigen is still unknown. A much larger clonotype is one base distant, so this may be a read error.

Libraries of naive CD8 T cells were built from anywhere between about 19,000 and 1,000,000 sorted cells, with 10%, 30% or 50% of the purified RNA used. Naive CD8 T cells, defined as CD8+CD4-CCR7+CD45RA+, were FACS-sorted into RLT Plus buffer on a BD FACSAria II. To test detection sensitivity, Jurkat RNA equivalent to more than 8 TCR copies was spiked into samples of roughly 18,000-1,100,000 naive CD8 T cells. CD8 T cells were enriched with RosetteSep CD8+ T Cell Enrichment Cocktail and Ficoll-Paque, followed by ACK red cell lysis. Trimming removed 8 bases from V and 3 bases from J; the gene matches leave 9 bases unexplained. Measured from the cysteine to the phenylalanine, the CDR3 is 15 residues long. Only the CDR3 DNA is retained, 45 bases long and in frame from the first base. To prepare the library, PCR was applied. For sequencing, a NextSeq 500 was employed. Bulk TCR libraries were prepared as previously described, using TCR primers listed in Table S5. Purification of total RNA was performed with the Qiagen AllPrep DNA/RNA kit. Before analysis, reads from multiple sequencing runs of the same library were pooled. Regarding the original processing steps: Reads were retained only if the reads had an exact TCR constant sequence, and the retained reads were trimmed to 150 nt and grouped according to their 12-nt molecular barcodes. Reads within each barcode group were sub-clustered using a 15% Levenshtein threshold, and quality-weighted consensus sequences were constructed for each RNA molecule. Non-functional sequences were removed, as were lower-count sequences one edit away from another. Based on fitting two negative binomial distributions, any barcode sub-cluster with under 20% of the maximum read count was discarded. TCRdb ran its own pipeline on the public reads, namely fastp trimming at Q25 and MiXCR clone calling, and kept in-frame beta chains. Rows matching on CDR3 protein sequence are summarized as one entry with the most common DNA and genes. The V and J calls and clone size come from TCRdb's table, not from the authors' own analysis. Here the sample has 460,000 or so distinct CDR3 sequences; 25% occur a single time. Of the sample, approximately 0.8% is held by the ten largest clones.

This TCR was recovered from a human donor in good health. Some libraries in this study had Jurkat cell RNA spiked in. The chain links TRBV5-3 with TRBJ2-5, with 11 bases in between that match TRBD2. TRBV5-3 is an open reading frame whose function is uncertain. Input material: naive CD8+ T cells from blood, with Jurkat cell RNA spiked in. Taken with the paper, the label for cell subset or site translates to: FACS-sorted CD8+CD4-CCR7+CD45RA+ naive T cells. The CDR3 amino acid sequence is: CASCVPGLAEETQYF. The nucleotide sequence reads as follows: TGTGCCAGCTGCGTACCGGGACTAGCGGAAGAGACCCAGTACTTC.